Reported below is one T cell receptor (beta chain). Its specificity is unknown. The authors loaded roughly 200 ng DNA, tens of thousands of T cell genomes, into sorted-subset replicate PCRs. The protocol was immunoSEQ multiplex PCR, while the TCRdb copy is restricted to in-frame clones and leaves out a portion. The top ten clones hold 1.2% of a sample with roughly 1,800,000 clones, about 95% of them seen once. The data are from a study of shared clonotypes between healthy human individuals. Overall study context: The study enrolled a couple of women and a few men aged 18 to 49. Whole-study findings and limits: All-four-donor shared clonotypes had higher generation probabilities than non-shared clonotypes did.

Naivety among CD8 cells was defined by CD45RO negativity and positive CCR7 selection, thereby excluding terminally differentiated effector memory CD45RA+ cells. Donors were healthy HIV-negative adults without recent acute infections or vaccinations. This receptor was obtained from a man aged 18 to 30 in good health. Material: naive CD8+ T cells sorted from blood.

This chain's CDR3 is CASSYWEMNTEAFF. CDR3 DNA sequence: TGTGCCAGCAGTTATTGGGAGATGAACACTGAAGCTTTCTTT. The chain links TRBV28 to TRBJ1-1, with D unclear. The CDR3 spans 14 residues. With 4 bases removed from V and 0 bases from J, the gap between germline ends came to 9 bases. CDR1 MDHEN and CDR2 SYDVKM come from the germline V gene. The whole variable domain, filled in from reference TRBV28 and TRBJ1-1, reads DVKVTQSSRYLVKRTGEKVFLECVQDMDHENMFWYRQDPGLGLRLIYFSYDVKMKEKGDIPEGYSVSREKKERFSLILESASTNQTSMYLCASSYWEMNTEAFFGQGTRLTVV.